A single sample gave rise to the 5 T cell receptor beta chains below, sequenced in a study of identical twins (dated by TCRdb to 2015 to 2016). Preparation of the library involved 5' RACE. These reads were obtained on an Illumina HiSeq 2000. TCRdb cleaned the public reads at Q25 with fastp, built clones with MiXCR and kept in-frame beta chains. Each CDR3 protein gets just one entry, which takes the most common genes and DNA from the rows behind it. In all, the sample holds roughly 690,000 distinct CDR3 sequences, and 6.1% of those were seen once. 1.5% to 2% of the sample comes from the top ten. The sample taken for sequencing was naive T cells sorted from blood. The cell subset or site tag for this specimen amounts to: cells isolated with a human naive T-cell isolation kit. These receptors were obtained from a man aged 18-30 years in good health.

This clonotype has more than one count but fewer than ten. The chain recombines TRBV6-1 with TRBJ2-7; TRBD2 agrees at 8 bases. Unmatched junction bases numbered 2, after V lost 0 bases and J lost 1 base. The CDR3 runs 15 residues. The V gene's germline CDR1 is MNHNS and CDR2 SASEGT. As DNA, the CDR3 is TGTGCCAGCAGTGAAGCCCGCGGGAGGTCCTACGAGCAGTACGTC. Amino acid sequence: CASSEARGRSYEQYV.

There are many counts of this clonotype. The CDR3 nucleotides are TGTGCCAGCAGTTCCGGGACAGGGCTCTCTGGAAACACCATATATTTT. Protein: CASSSGTGLSGNTIYF. This chain joins TRBV12-3 or TRBV12-4 and TRBJ1-3; 9 bases agree with TRBD1. The CDR3 length is 16 residues. With 4 bases clipped from V and 0 bases from J, the junction kept 4 bases outside the gene matches.

The CDR3 protein is CASSSASGSLGTDTQYF. The CDR3 coding sequence is TGTGCCAGCAGTTCGGCTAGCGGGAGTCTAGGCACAGATACGCAGTATTTT. The V call is TRBV7-9, the J call TRBJ2-3, with 10 bases identical to TRBD2. The germline V gene has CDR1 SEHNR and CDR2 FQNEAQ (reference sequence). With V trimmed by 6 bases and J by 1 base, 10 bases remained unmatched. The CDR3 extends over 17 amino acids. The full variable domain, with the rest looked up from reference TRBV7-9 and TRBJ2-3, is DTGVSQNPRHKITKRGQNVTFRCDPISEHNRLYWYRQTLGQGPEFLTYFQNEAQLEKSRLLSDRFSAERPKGSFSTLEIQRTEQGDSAMYLCASSSASGSLGTDTQYFGPGTRLTVL.

The V and J genes are TRBV2 and TRBJ1-5; 8 nucleotides align to TRBD1. The CDR3 runs to 13 residues. V was pared by 6 bases and J by 6 bases, with 4 bases of the junction left unmatched. Germline CDR1 SNHLY, CDR2 FYNNEI. In DNA form, the CDR3 reads TGTGCCAGCAGAGGGCAGGGGGCTCAGCCCCAGCATTTT. Translated, it gives CASRGQGAQPQHF.

This clonotype has at least ten counts. This sequence joins TRBV20-1 and TRBJ2-1, with D perhaps assigned TRBD1 or TRBD2 (5 bases each). The length of the CDR3 is 15 residues. Germline values: CDR1 DFQATT, CDR2 SNEGSKA (reference sequence). V dropped 3 bases and J dropped 5 bases, with 17 bases sitting between them. As DNA, the CDR3 is TGCAGTGCTAGCAAACCGGGACCGCTCAACAATGAGCAGTTCTTC. Its protein product is CSASKPGPLNNEQFF.